This T cell receptor (beta chain) is from a study of blood T cell repertoires in COVID-19. Looking at the study overall: Samples of COVID-19 (acute and convalescent) were obtained from the United States, Italy and Spain. PBMCs, B-cell-depleted T cells, or T cells provided the cDNA or gDNA that made up the material.

This CDR3 spans 16 amino acids. The germline V and J ends were trimmed by 1 base and 4 bases, with 15 bases remaining between them. Germline CDR1 reads SGHKS; CDR2 reads YYEKEE (reference sequence). Methods used by the authors: Cell counts per sample came from amplifying reference gene primers. The assay was immunoSEQ multiplex PCR, and TCRdb's table has in-frame clones only and misses some. V and J calls and clone size come straight from that table; D and trimming were deduced from the DNA. The table has tens of thousands of clones, just over 85% seen once. The receptor was isolated from a woman aged 70-85 years with active COVID-19. The V and J genes are TRBV5-5 and TRBJ1-3; weak D call: TRBD1 (6 bases). Sequences were obtained from peripheral blood. The CDR3 DNA is TGTGCCAGCAGCTTGATGGGGGCCCTCCGGGGAAACACCATATATTTT. Translated, it gives CASSLMGALRGNTIYF. The whole variable domain, remainder taken from reference TRBV5-5 and TRBJ1-3, is DAGVTQSPTHLIKTRGQQVTLRCSPISGHKSVSWYQQVLGQGPQFIFQYYEKEERGRGNFPDRFSARQFPNYSSELNVNALLLGDSALYLCASSLMGALRGNTIYFGEGSWLTVV.